This T cell receptor beta chain was recovered during a study of control samples from healthy donors and cancer patients. CDR1 is SGHDT and CDR2 is YYEEEE in the germline V gene. The CDR3 contains 16 residues. V shed 1 base and J shed 0 bases, with 14 bases lying between them. Libraries were prepared by immunoSEQ multiplex PCR; TCRdb keeps only in-frame clonotypes and omits some of them. The data hold roughly 450,000 clones, with around nine tenths observed a single time. The chain has TRBV5-6 and TRBJ2-7; weak D call: TRBD2 (6 bases). Input material: PBMCs. This receptor was taken from a man aged 40-50 years with head and neck cancer. CDR3: CASSLNLGRYSYEQYF. The DNA of the CDR3 is TGTGCCAGCAGCTTGAATCTGGGGAGGTACTCCTACGAGCAGTACTTC.